This T cell receptor (beta chain) comes out of a study of T-cell reconstitution after alpha-beta-depleted transplantation in children. This clonotype was recorded many times. Its cognate antigen is unknown. Points from the study as a whole: TCRbeta diversity was high at day 60 in some patients (a result of surviving recipient T cells and thymic progenitors).

V was cut by 4 bases and J by 0 bases, with 14 bases left in between. This CDR3 comprises 16 residues. Germline assignment: CDR1 SGHRS and CDR2 YFSETQ. A TCRbeta library incorporating unique molecular identifiers was prepared. MiXCR, applied by TCRdb to the PCR reads, yields one record per CDR3 protein. The sample yields approximately 300,000 distinct CDR3 sequences, more than 9% seen once. The source of this sequence is a male patient between 2 and 10 years old who had a stem cell transplant for chronic granulomatous disease, so the T cells may come from the graft donor. This sequence joins TRBV5-1 and TRBJ1-3, with D maybe TRBD1 (5 bases). Material: peripheral blood, obtained 180 days after TCRalphabeta/CD19-depleted stem cell transplant. CDR3 amino acids: CASSDAETASGNTIYF. In DNA form, the CDR3 reads TGCGCCAGCAGCGACGCCGAGACAGCCTCTGGAAACACCATATATTTT.